This T cell receptor beta chain was recovered during a study of OX40 agonist ivuxolimab in advanced cancers. Findings and caveats of the study: Antigens targeted by the expanded peripheral T cells were not determined.

Assay used: immunoSEQ multiplex PCR; TCRdb lists only in-frame clones, some missing. The sample yields tens of thousands of clones, nearly 90% seen once. Researchers took blood at baseline, on cycle 4 day 1, and on cycle 7 day 1. The CDR3 contains 18 residues. Of note for this clone: The target antigen is unknown.

This TCR came from an adult with an advanced solid tumor such as melanoma, head and neck, liver or kidney cancer. This chain links TRBV12-2 with TRBJ2-1; TRBD1 reflects the table's D call only, with no check against the DNA. TRBV12-2 is a pseudogene locus. The sequencing used CD4+ or CD8+ T cells sorted from blood, collected in a trial of the OX40 agonist ivuxolimab. This CDR3 reads CASRSPRQGANSYNEQFF. The DNA for the CDR3 is TGTGCAAGTCGCTCCCCGCGGCAGGGGGCGAATTCTTACAATGAGCAGTTCTTC.